The 31 T cell receptor beta chains in this list originate from one sample, sequenced in a study of cytotoxic CD8 clonotypes in ibrutinib-treated CLL. The repertoire was sequenced with immunoSEQ multiplex PCR; TCRdb's copy has only in-frame clones and lacks some. The sample lists 40,000 to 50,000 clones; about 50% were seen once. The input for sequencing was PBMCs, taken after 24 months of ibrutinib treatment. The source of these receptors is a human donor with chronic lymphocytic leukemia.

This sequence joins TRBV18 and TRBJ1-5; D gene unclear. CDR3 length: 13 amino acids. Germline assignment: CDR1 KGHSH and CDR2 LQKENI. The germline V and J ends were trimmed by 6 bases and 0 bases, with 6 bases remaining between them. CDR3 sequence: CASSIGSNQPQHF. The DNA for the CDR3 is TGTGCCAGCTCGATCGGTAGCAATCAGCCCCAGCATTTT.

The V call is TRBV9, the J call TRBJ2-2, with 14 positions matching TRBD2. The ends lost 2 bases at V and 6 bases at J; junction bases unmatched: 3. This CDR3 has 16 amino acids. Germline V gene lookup returns CDR1 SGDLS and CDR2 YYNGEE. CDR3 nucleotide sequence: TGTGCCAGCAGCGTGGGACTAGCGGGGGCTGCCGGGGAGCTGTTTTTT. Translation gives CASSVGLAGAAGELFF.

This rearrangement joins TRBV6-5 to TRBJ1-1; 7 bases align to TRBD1. This CDR3 spans 13 amino acids. With V trimmed by 11 bases and J by 0 bases, 6 bases remained unmatched. The germline V gene encodes CDR1 MNHEY and CDR2 SVGAGI. Here the CDR3 DNA reads TGTGCCCCCCAGGGGGACTTGAACACTGAAGCTTTCTTT. Its protein product is CAPQGDLNTEAFF.

The genes are TRBV6-5 and TRBJ1-5; D is perhaps TRBD1 (6 bases). This CDR3 has 15 residues. The germline V and J ends were trimmed by 2 bases and 3 bases, with 11 bases remaining between them. CDR1 and CDR2 from the germline V gene are MNHEY and SVGAGI. CDR3 DNA: TGTGCCAGCAGTTACCGGGGGGCCCTCAATCAGCCCCAGCATTTT. As protein: CASSYRGALNQPQHF.

V and J are TRBV7-9 and TRBJ2-3, with D unresolved. The V gene lost 8 bases and the J gene lost 4 bases, with 16 bases spanning the gap. Germline V gene sequence: CDR1 SEHNR, CDR2 FQNEAQ (reference sequence). The CDR3 loop spans 14 amino acids. CDR3 nucleotides: TGTGCCAGCTCCGACTTGGTTGTGCCAGATACGCAGTATTTT. It is translated as CASSDLVVPDTQYF.

This clone was counted between two and nine times. This chain links TRBV27 with TRBJ2-7; TRBD2 matches at 12 bases. After removal of 3 bases from V and 6 bases from J, the junction contained 3 bases not matched to a gene. CDR3 length: 14 residues. Germline V gene sequence: CDR1 MNHEY, CDR2 SMNVEV (reference sequence). The CDR3 loop reads CASSFEGLAGEQYF. The CDR3 DNA reads TGTGCCAGCAGTTTCGAGGGACTAGCGGGCGAGCAGTACTTC.

This rearrangement joins TRBV5-4 to TRBJ2-1, with D perhaps matching TRBD2 (6 bases). Trimming cost V 4 bases and J 2 bases, with 16 bases left between them. The length of the CDR3 is 16 residues. Germline CDR1 SGHNT, CDR2 YYREEE (reference sequence). CDR3 loop: CASSHVRRGAYNEQFF. Here the CDR3 DNA reads TGTGCCAGCAGCCACGTCAGGAGGGGCGCCTACAATGAGCAGTTCTTC.

This rearrangement joins TRBV5-1 to TRBJ1-3; TRBD1 is a possible D gene (5 bases). The CDR3 loop spans 15 amino acids. Germline-derived CDR1 and CDR2 are SGHRS and YFSETQ. Trimming took 4 bases from V and 0 from J, leaving 11 bases between them. Here the CDR3 reads CASSPTGDSGNTIYF. The CDR3 bases are TGCGCCAGCAGCCCGACGGGGGACTCTGGAAACACCATATATTTT.

The V and J genes are TRBV9 and TRBJ1-2; possible D gene TRBD1, 6 bases. Germline V gives CDR1 SGDLS, CDR2 YYNGEE. The germline V and J ends were trimmed by 4 bases and 4 bases, with 17 bases remaining between them. The CDR3 loop spans 15 amino acids. Written as DNA, the CDR3 is TGTGCCAGCAGCTCCCCGGGTGGGGGCCCCTATGGCTACACCTTC. As protein: CASSSPGGGPYGYTF.

The rearrangement joins TRBV19 to TRBJ1-5; possible D gene TRBD1, 5 bases. The V and J ends lost 3 bases and 0 bases respectively, with 15 bases between them. The CDR3 length is 17 residues. Germline CDR1 LNHDA, CDR2 SQIVND (reference sequence). CDR3 in amino acids: CASSIWDASYSNQPQHF. DNA of the CDR3: TGTGCCAGTAGTATTTGGGACGCAAGTTATAGCAATCAGCCCCAGCATTTT.

This clone is categorized as medium-sized. The chain combines TRBV9 with TRBJ1-6; TRBD1 agrees at 7 bases. Germline CDR1 and CDR2: SGDLS and YYNGEE. This CDR3 is 15 amino acids long. V was clipped by 3 bases and J by 5 bases; unmatched bases: 5. The CDR3: CASSAGTANNSPLHF. CDR3 DNA sequence: TGTGCCAGCAGCGCCGGGACAGCGAATAATTCACCCCTCCACTTT.

This clone came up many times. This sample also contains other DNA sequences that code for the same CDR3. This rearrangement joins TRBV7-8 to TRBJ1-2, with D possibly matching TRBD1 (5 bases). V was trimmed by 1 base and J by 8 bases, leaving 8 bases between them. The V gene's germline CDR1 is SGHVS and CDR2 FQNEAQ. This CDR3 has 12 amino acids. The CDR3 DNA follows: TGTGCCAGCAGCTTAGTAGGGGACGGCTACACCTTC. Amino acids: CASSLVGDGYTF. Full variable domain (remainder filled in from reference TRBV7-8 and TRBJ1-2): GAGVSQSPRYKVAKRGQDVALRCDPISGHVSLFWYQQALGQGPEFLTYFQNEAQLDKSGLPSDRFFAERPEGSVSTLKIQRTQQEDSAVYLCASSLVGDGYTFGSGTRLTVV.

The J gene is TRBJ2-7, the V gene TRBV29-1; D is unresolved. V was shortened by 1 base and J by 4 bases, with 11 bases between the two germline ends. Germline V gene data show CDR1 as SQVTM and CDR2 as ANQGSEA. The CDR3 runs to 13 residues. The CDR3, as DNA: TGCAGCGTTGAAGTCGGCAGTCGGTACGAGCAGTACTTC. Its translation: CSVEVGSRYEQYF.

This clone was observed a handful of times. The chain recombines TRBV4-2 with TRBJ1-1, with D tentatively TRBD1 (6 bases). Germline CDR1 is LGHNA and CDR2 is YNFKEQ. The V end lost 3 bases, the J end lost 0 bases, and 17 bases lay between the germline ends. CDR3 size: 17 residues. CDR3 sequence reads: CASSHPEGGPMNTEAFF. The CDR3 region has the DNA TGTGCCAGCAGCCATCCCGAGGGGGGGCCGATGAACACTGAAGCTTTCTTT.

This chain joins TRBV5-1 and TRBJ1-6, with D tentatively TRBD1 (5 bases). Trimming cost V 6 bases and J 8 bases, with 18 bases left between them. Germline CDR1 SGHRS, CDR2 YFSETQ. This CDR3 is 15 amino acids long. This chain's CDR3 is CASTSTGISDSPLHF. In DNA, the CDR3 is TGCGCCAGCACCTCCACAGGCATATCGGATTCACCCCTCCACTTT.

The chain joins TRBV29-1 to TRBJ1-1, with 10 positions matching TRBD1. Germline CDR1 SQVTM, CDR2 ANQGSEA. J gave up 5 bases and V 5 bases, and 11 bases lay outside the gene matches. The CDR3 consists of 15 residues. The CDR3 reads CSVNFKGTGVTEAFF. CDR3 DNA sequence: TGCAGCGTTAATTTCAAAGGGACAGGGGTGACTGAAGCTTTCTTT.

This clone has more than one count but fewer than ten. V and J are TRBV6-1 and TRBJ1-2; D unresolved. Looked up from germline, CDR1 is MNHNS and CDR2 is SASEGT. Trimming removed 7 bases from V and 4 bases from J, with 19 bases in between. The CDR3 runs 15 residues. The CDR3 protein is CASNQATGASYGYTF. In nucleotides, the CDR3 is TGTGCCAGCAACCAAGCCACGGGAGCCTCCTATGGCTACACCTTC.

The genes are TRBV2 and TRBJ2-7; TRBD2 aligns across 9 bases. The CDR3 sequence is 14 residues long. V gave up 8 bases and J gave up 0 bases; unmatched junction bases: 5. Germline V gene lookup returns CDR1 SNHLY and CDR2 FYNNEI. The CDR3 nucleotides are TGTGCCAGCGGCAGGACTAGCGTCTCCTACGAGCAGTACTTC. It yields the protein CASGRTSVSYEQYF.

The chain combines TRBV11-2 with TRBJ2-3; no firm D call. The CDR3 runs to 11 residues. The germline V gene encodes CDR1 SGHAT and CDR2 FQNNGV. V was cut by 5 bases and J by 3 bases, with 3 bases left in between. The CDR3 DNA reads TGTGCCAGCAGCCTAACAGATACGCAGTATTTT. Translation gives CASSLTDTQYF.

V gene TRBV5-5 combines with J gene TRBJ2-2; no clear D gene. V lost 1 base to trimming and J lost 7 bases, with 17 bases between them. Germline-derived CDR1 and CDR2 are SGHKS and YYEKEE (reference sequence). The CDR3 has 16 amino acids. CDR3 in DNA: TGTGCCAGCAGCTTGCGGGCCCGGGCTGGCGGCGGGGAGCTGTTTTTT. Its translation: CASSLRARAGGGELFF.

This chain uses TRBV27 with TRBJ2-3; TRBD2 agrees at 15 bases. Germline V gene sequence: CDR1 MNHEY, CDR2 SMNVEV (reference sequence). Trimming took 4 bases from V and 8 from J; bases not matched to a gene: 7. The CDR3 is 16 amino acids. The DNA for the CDR3 is TGTGCCAGCAGTTCACCAATGGGACTAGCGGGGGGTACGCAGTATTTT. It is translated as CASSSPMGLAGGTQYF.

The chain couples TRBV5-6 to TRBJ2-7; 12 positions agree with TRBD1. This CDR3 comprises 17 residues. Germline V gene data show CDR1 as SGHDT and CDR2 as YYEEEE. Trimming took 0 bases from V and 4 from J; bases not matched to a gene: 8. As DNA, the CDR3 is TGTGCCAGCAGCTTGGCAGTGGGACAGGGGGCGAGATACGAGCAGTACTTC. It translates to CASSLAVGQGARYEQYF.

This chain links TRBV6-6 with TRBJ2-1; D gene unclear. This CDR3 comprises 11 residues. The V gene's germline CDR1 is MNHNY and CDR2 SVGAGI (reference sequence). V shed 8 bases and J shed 6 bases, with 8 bases lying between them. CDR3 DNA sequence: TGTGCCAGCCTCTCCACCAATGAGCAGTTCTTC. This sequence encodes CASLSTNEQFF.

The V call is TRBV27, the J call TRBJ1-5; D is undetermined. This CDR3 is built from 13 residues. Trimming removed 2 bases at V and 7 bases at J, with 9 bases between. CDR1 is MNHEY and CDR2 is SMNVEV in the germline V gene (reference sequence). CDR3 protein: CASSLGVRQPQHF. The DNA of the CDR3 is TGTGCCAGCAGTTTAGGGGTCAGGCAGCCCCAGCATTTT.

The chain couples TRBV29-1 to TRBJ2-5, with D tentatively TRBD1 (5 bases). V lost 4 bases and J lost 0, with 9 bases in between. The CDR3 has 13 residues. Germline loops: CDR1 SQVTM, CDR2 ANQGSEA. The CDR3 nucleotides read TGCAGCGTTGTACCAGGGAACCAAGAGACCCAGTACTTC. This encodes CSVVPGNQETQYF.

This chain links TRBV5-1 with TRBJ2-7; D uncertain. Trimming shortened V by 0 bases and J by 4 bases, and 11 bases separated the two germline ends. Germline-derived CDR1 and CDR2 are SGHRS and YFSETQ. The length of the CDR3 is 14 residues. The CDR3 reads CASSLGVSQYEQYF. The CDR3 DNA is TGCGCCAGCAGCTTGGGGGTCAGTCAATACGAGCAGTACTTC. The full variable domain, in which reference TRBV5-1 and TRBJ2-7 provide the parts outside the CDR3, is KAGVTQTPRYLIKTRGQQVTLSCSPISGHRSVSWYQQTPGQGLQFLFEYFSETQRNKGNFPGRFSGRQFSNSRSEMNVSTLELGDSALYLCASSLGVSQYEQYFGPGTRLTVT.

In DNA, the CDR3 is TGTGCCAGCAGTCCGCAGGCGGGAGGATTCTACGAGCAGTACTTC. It is translated as CASSPQAGGFYEQYF. The chain couples TRBV11-2 to TRBJ2-7, with 8 nucleotides matching TRBD2. CDR1 and CDR2 (germline): SGHAT, FQNNGV. J lost 3 bases, V lost 6 bases, and 10 bases had no gene match. The CDR3 length is 15 residues. The full variable domain, rest sourced from reference TRBV11-2 and TRBJ2-7, is EAGVAQSPRYKIIEKRQSVAFWCNPISGHATLYWYQQILGQGPKLLIQFQNNGVVDDSQLPKDRFSAERLKGVDSTLKIQPAKLEDSAVYLCASSPQAGGFYEQYFGPGTRLTVT.

This clone has more than one count but fewer than ten. This sequence joins TRBV7-9 and TRBJ1-1; D gene uncertain. The V end was cut by 5 bases, the J end by 0 bases, with 16 bases between. Germline CDR1 is SEHNR and CDR2 is FQNEAQ (reference sequence). The CDR3 sequence is 16 residues long. The CDR3 sequence is CASSPPGQLLNTEAFF. The CDR3 coding sequence is TGTGCCAGCAGCCCCCCAGGCCAGCTGCTGAACACTGAAGCTTTCTTT.

This clone occurred a few times. This sequence joins TRBV5-1 and TRBJ1-2; TRBD1 aligns across 7 bases. This CDR3 has 14 amino acids. Germline trimming cut 4 bases from V and 2 bases from J; bases unmatched to any gene: 5. Per the germline V gene, CDR1 is SGHRS and CDR2 is YFSETQ. The CDR3 is CASSTGQRNYGYTF. Written as DNA, the CDR3 is TGCGCCAGCAGCACGGGACAGAGGAACTATGGCTACACCTTC.

The chain combines TRBV5-1 with TRBJ2-1, with D perhaps matching TRBD2 (6 bases). With 4 bases removed from V and 0 bases from J, the gap between germline ends came to 17 bases. This CDR3 is 17 amino acids long. Per germline, CDR1 SGHRS and CDR2 YFSETQ. The CDR3 DNA reads TGCGCCAGCAGCGTGGTTGGGACTCCGCGCTCCTACAATGAGCAGTTCTTC. It yields the protein CASSVVGTPRSYNEQFF. Full variable domain (rest looked up from reference TRBV5-1 and TRBJ2-1): KAGVTQTPRYLIKTRGQQVTLSCSPISGHRSVSWYQQTPGQGLQFLFEYFSETQRNKGNFPGRFSGRQFSNSRSEMNVSTLELGDSALYLCASSVVGTPRSYNEQFFGPGTRLTVL.

This clone has just one count. The chain uses TRBV5-1 and TRBJ1-6; 11 bases match TRBD1. V trimming: 4 bases; J trimming: 7 bases; junction bases outside the gene matches: 13. CDR3 length: 18 residues. Germline V gene data show CDR1 as SGHRS and CDR2 as YFSETQ. CDR3 sequence: CASSLRSGQGGNNSPLHF. The CDR3 bases are TGCGCCAGCAGCCTCCGTTCGGGACAGGGGGGAAACAATTCACCCCTCCACTTT.